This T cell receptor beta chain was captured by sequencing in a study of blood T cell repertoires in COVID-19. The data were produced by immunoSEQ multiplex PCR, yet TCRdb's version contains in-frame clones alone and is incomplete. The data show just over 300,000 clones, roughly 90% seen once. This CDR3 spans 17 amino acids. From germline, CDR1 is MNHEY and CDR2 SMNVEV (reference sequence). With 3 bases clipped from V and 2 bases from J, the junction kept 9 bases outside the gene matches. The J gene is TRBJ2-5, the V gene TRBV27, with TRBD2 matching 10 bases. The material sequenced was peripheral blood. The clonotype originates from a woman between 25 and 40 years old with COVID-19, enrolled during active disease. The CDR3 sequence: CASSFLAGAAGQETQYF. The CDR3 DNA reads TGTGCCAGCAGTTTTCTAGCGGGGGCGGCTGGGCAAGAGACCCAGTACTTC.